Listed below are T cell receptor beta chains from one sample, sequenced in a study of blood T cell repertoires in COVID-19. Sequencing was performed with immunoSEQ multiplex PCR; in TCRdb, only in-frame clones are kept and a portion is missing. The profile shows approximately 180,000 clones, around four fifths of them singletons. Sequencing used peripheral blood. The receptors come from a woman in her thirties or forties with COVID-19, enrolled during active disease. Each CDR3 is given with its conserved first and last residue. A D gene is named only where the DNA matches it firmly. The size field is filled for only some rows; it gives once, few, many or a size class.

CDR3 DNA: TGTGCCAGCAGTTACACCGGGATGAACACTGAAGCTTTCTTT
CDR3 protein: CASSYTGMNTEAFF
V gene: TRBV6-5
D gene: NA
J gene: TRBJ1-1
clone size: NA

CDR3 DNA: TGTGCCAGCAGCTTAGGCGGTGCGCCAGATACGCAGTATTTT
CDR3 protein: CASSLGGAPDTQYF
V gene: TRBV7-7
D gene: NA
J gene: TRBJ2-3
clone size: NA

CDR3 DNA: TGTGCCAGCAGCGGGGGACAGGGGGCGAATCAGCCCCAGCATTTT
CDR3 protein: CASSGGQGANQPQHF
V gene: TRBV9
D gene: TRBD1
J gene: TRBJ1-5
clone size: NA

CDR3 DNA: TGTGCCAGCAGCCTTCCCCGGGGGGAGCCGAACTATGGCTACACCTTC
CDR3 protein: CASSLPRGEPNYGYTF
V gene: TRBV9
D gene: NA
J gene: TRBJ1-2
clone size: NA

CDR3 DNA: TGCGCCATTTCTTCCAGCGGGAGCTCCTACGAGCAGTACTTC
CDR3 protein: CAISSSGSSYEQYF
V gene: TRBV10-1
D gene: TRBD2
J gene: TRBJ2-7
clone size: large

CDR3 DNA: TGTGCCAGCTCGCGGGACAGGGATAATCAGCCCCAGCATTTT
CDR3 protein: CASSRDRDNQPQHF
V gene: TRBV18
D gene: TRBD1
J gene: TRBJ1-5
clone size: NA

CDR3 DNA: TGTGCCAGCAGGACAGGGGTCAACACCGGGGAGCTGTTTTTT
CDR3 protein: CASRTGVNTGELFF
V gene: TRBV27
D gene: TRBD1
J gene: TRBJ2-2
clone size: NA

CDR3 DNA: TGTGCCAGCAGTGAGGGACTAGCGACAGAGACCCAGTACTTC
CDR3 protein: CASSEGLATETQYF
V gene: TRBV25-1
D gene: TRBD2
J gene: TRBJ2-5
clone size: NA

CDR3 DNA: TGTGCCAGCAGCCAAGTGGGGGCGAGTGGTGGCTACACCTTC
CDR3 protein: CASSQVGASGGYTF
V gene: TRBV14
D gene: NA
J gene: TRBJ1-2
clone size: NA

CDR3 DNA: TGCGCCAGCAGCCCCGGGACAGGGGCTCGAGGCTACACCTTC
CDR3 protein: CASSPGTGARGYTF
V gene: TRBV5-1
D gene: TRBD1
J gene: TRBJ1-2
clone size: NA